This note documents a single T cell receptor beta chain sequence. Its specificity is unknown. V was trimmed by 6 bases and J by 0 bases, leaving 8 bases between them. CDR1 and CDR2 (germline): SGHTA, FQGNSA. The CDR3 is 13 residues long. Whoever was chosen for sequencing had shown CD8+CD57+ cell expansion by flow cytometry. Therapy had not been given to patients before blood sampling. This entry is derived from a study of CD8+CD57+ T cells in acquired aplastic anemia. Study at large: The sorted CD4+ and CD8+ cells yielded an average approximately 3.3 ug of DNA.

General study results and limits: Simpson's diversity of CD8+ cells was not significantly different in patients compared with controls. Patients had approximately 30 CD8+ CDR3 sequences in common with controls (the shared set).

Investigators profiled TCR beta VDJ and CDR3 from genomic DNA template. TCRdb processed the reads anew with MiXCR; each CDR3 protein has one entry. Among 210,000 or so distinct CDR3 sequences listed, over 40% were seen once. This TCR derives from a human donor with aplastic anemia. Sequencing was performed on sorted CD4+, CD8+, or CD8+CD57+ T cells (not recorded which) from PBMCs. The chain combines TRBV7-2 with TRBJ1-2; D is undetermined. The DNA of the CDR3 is TGTGCCAGCAGTTTTACAACTAACTATGGCTACACCTTC. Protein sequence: CASSFTTNYGYTF.